This T cell receptor beta chain derives from a study of memory CD4+ T cells and cytomegalovirus serostatus. Only in-frame clones appear in the TCRdb table, and some are missing; sequencing was by immunoSEQ multiplex PCR. Of just over 40,000 clones listed, 70% to 80% were seen once; the top ten hold approximately 0.8%. The sort gate was single viable CD3+CD4+CD8-CD45RO+ cells for memory CD4+ T cells. CDR3 length: 13 residues. Trimming took 6 bases from V and 2 from J, leaving 10 bases between them. From germline, CDR1 is MNHNY and CDR2 SVGAGI (reference sequence). This receptor was identified in an adult in good health and CMV-seronegative. The chain links TRBV6-6 to TRBJ1-1, with D unclear. The sequenced sample was memory CD4+ T cells from blood. The CDR3 sequence: CASSFKANTEAFF. CDR3 coding DNA: TGTGCCAGCAGCTTTAAGGCTAACACTGAAGCTTTCTTT.